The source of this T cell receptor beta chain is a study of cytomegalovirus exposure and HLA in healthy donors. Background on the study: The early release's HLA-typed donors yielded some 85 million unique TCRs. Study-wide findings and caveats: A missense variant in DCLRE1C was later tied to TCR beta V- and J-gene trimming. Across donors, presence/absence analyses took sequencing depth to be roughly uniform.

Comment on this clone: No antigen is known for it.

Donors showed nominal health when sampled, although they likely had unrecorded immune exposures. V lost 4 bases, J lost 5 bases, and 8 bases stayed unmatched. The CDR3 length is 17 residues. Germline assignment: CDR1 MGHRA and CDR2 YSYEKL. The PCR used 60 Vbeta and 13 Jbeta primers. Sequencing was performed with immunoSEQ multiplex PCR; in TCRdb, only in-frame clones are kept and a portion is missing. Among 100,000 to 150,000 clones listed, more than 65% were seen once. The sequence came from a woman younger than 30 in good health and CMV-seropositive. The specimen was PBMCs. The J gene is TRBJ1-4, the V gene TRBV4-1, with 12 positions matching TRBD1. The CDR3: CASSRSGTGGQNEKLFF. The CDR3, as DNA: TGCGCCAGCAGCCGAAGCGGGACAGGGGGCCAAAATGAAAAACTGTTTTTT.